A single sample is the source of the 13 T cell receptor beta chains below, sequenced in a study of response to subunit inactivated influenza vaccine. Via MiXCR, TCRdb re-called the RT-PCR reads, giving one row per CDR3 protein. The sample yields 630,000 or so distinct CDR3 sequences, around 16% seen once. Source: PBMCs from blood, taken 11 to 12 days after vaccination. Source of these receptors: a man aged 50 to 60 who received an inactivated influenza vaccine.

This clonotype occurred a few times. The J gene is TRBJ2-5, the V gene TRBV15; TRBD2 aligns across 13 bases. Germline trimming cut 3 bases from V and 3 bases from J; bases unmatched to any gene: 13. CDR3 length equals 19 residues. The germline gives CDR1 LNHNV, CDR2 YYDKDF (reference sequence). CDR3 in amino acids: CATSSEMVGLAGVKETQYF. In DNA form, the CDR3 reads TGTGCCACCAGCAGCGAGATGGTCGGACTAGCGGGAGTGAAAGAGACCCAGTACTTC.

The chain has TRBV24-1 and TRBJ2-3, with 10 bases aligning to TRBD1. The ends lost 6 bases at V and 6 bases at J; junction bases unmatched: 8. The CDR3 length is 15 residues. Germline V lookup: CDR1 KGHDR, CDR2 SFDVKD. The CDR3 is CATSPRQGARDTQYF. CDR3 in DNA: TGTGCCACCAGTCCGAGACAGGGGGCGAGGGATACGCAGTATTTT.

V usage is TRBV3-1 and J usage is TRBJ2-3; 12 bases line up with TRBD2. J was trimmed by 4 bases and V by 0 bases; bases with no gene match: 11. The CDR3 covers 19 residues. The germline V gene has CDR1 LGHDT and CDR2 YNNKEL (reference sequence). This CDR3 is CASSQDWASGRAKADTQYF. The CDR3 DNA follows: TGTGCCAGCAGCCAAGATTGGGCTAGCGGGAGGGCCAAGGCAGATACGCAGTATTTT.

This clonotype was detected only a few times. This chain connects TRBV19 to TRBJ2-3, with 12 bases matching TRBD2. Per germline, CDR1 LNHDA and CDR2 SQIVND (reference sequence). V lost 6 bases, J lost 3 bases, and 13 bases stayed unmatched. The CDR3 consists of 18 residues. The CDR3 region is CASRSPGRLAGATDTQYF. CDR3 DNA: TGTGCCAGTAGATCACCCGGACGACTAGCGGGGGCTACAGATACGCAGTATTTT. The whole variable domain, remainder taken from reference TRBV19 and TRBJ2-3, is DGGITQSPKYLFRKEGQNVTLSCEQNLNHDAMYWYRQDPGQGLRLIYYSQIVNDFQKGDIAEGYSVSREKKESFPLTVTSAQKNPTAFYLCASRSPGRLAGATDTQYFGPGTRLTVL.

The chain joins TRBV20-1 to TRBJ2-1, with TRBD2 matching over 13 bases. The germline V gene encodes CDR1 DFQATT and CDR2 SNEGSKA (reference sequence). The CDR3 length is 15 residues. V dropped 5 bases and J dropped 9; count of bases not matched to a gene: 10. CDR3 sequence reads: CSAPRTSGSAGEQFF. The CDR3 DNA reads as TGCAGTGCTCCTCGGACTAGCGGGAGCGCAGGTGAGCAGTTCTTC.

The chain recombines TRBV3-2 with TRBJ1-1. TRBV3-2 is a pseudogene locus. This CDR3 is 15 amino acids long. The CDR3 loop is CATTPTWGGNTEAFF. In nucleotides, the CDR3 is TGTGCCACCACACCCACTTGGGGTGGGAACACTGAAGCTTTCTTT.

V usage is TRBV20-1 and J usage is TRBJ2-1; a weak D match, TRBD2 (6 bases). This CDR3 spans 14 amino acids. Germline lookup yields CDR1 DFQATT and CDR2 SNEGSKA (reference sequence). Trimming took off 5 bases at V and 6 bases at J, with 17 bases between the two ends. The CDR3 DNA follows: TGCAGTGCTCACGGGACTCTCCGGGCCAATGAGCAGTTCTTC. Protein sequence: CSAHGTLRANEQFF.

This clonotype has only a few counts. The J gene is TRBJ2-3, the V gene TRBV11-2, with D possibly TRBD2 on 5 matching bases. The V end lost 4 bases, the J end lost 2 bases, and 13 bases lay between the germline ends. The CDR3 contains 15 residues. Germline values: CDR1 SGHAT, CDR2 FQNNGV. DNA for the CDR3: TGTGCCAGCAGCTCTGGGTTCGGGGTCACAGATACGCAGTATTTT. This gives the protein CASSSGFGVTDTQYF.

This clonotype was seen at least ten times. The chain recombines TRBV10-3 with TRBJ1-6; no clear D. V was pared by 0 bases and J by 5 bases, with 14 bases between. CDR1 is ENHRY, CDR2 SYGVKD, per germline. The CDR3 loop spans 17 amino acids. CDR3 coding DNA: TGTGCCATCAGTGAGTCGACTGCGTGGCAGAATAATTCACCCCTCCACTTT. Its translation: CAISESTAWQNNSPLHF.

The CDR3 spells CASSPRDRGGTGELFF. CDR3 bases: TGTGCCAGCAGTCCCCGAGACAGGGGAGGGACCGGGGAGCTGTTTTTT. J is TRBJ2-2 and V is TRBV12-3 or TRBV12-4; TRBD1 is a possible D gene (8 bases). The CDR3 contains 16 residues. Deletions cut 5 bases from V and 5 bases from J, with 18 bases between.

This clonotype was seen only a few times. The genes are TRBV7-3 and TRBJ2-1; D is undetermined. The V gene lost 4 bases and the J gene lost 5 bases, with 9 bases spanning the gap. The CDR3 consists of 13 residues. The germline V gene has CDR1 SGHTA and CDR2 FQGTGA. The CDR3 DNA follows: TGTGCCAGCAGCTACGACAAAGACAATGAGCAGTTCTTC. This codes for CASSYDKDNEQFF.

As regards this clonotype: An end of the junction does not agree with germline; a read error may underlie this. The CDR3 loop is CSASNPDRKHFF. The CDR3 bases are TGCAGTGCTAGCAATCCGGACAGAAAGCACTTCTTC. The V gene is TRBV20-1, the J gene TRBJ2-1, with D possibly being TRBD1 (6 bases). This CDR3 has 12 residues. Germline V gene sequence: CDR1 DFQATT, CDR2 SNEGSKA (reference sequence).

The gene calls are TRBV4-2 and TRBJ1-5; 8 nucleotides match TRBD1. V shed 0 bases and J 3 bases; nucleotides not matched to a gene: 1. From germline, CDR1 is LGHNA and CDR2 YNFKEQ. This CDR3 has 15 residues. For the CDR3, the DNA is TGTGCCAGCAGCCAAGAGGACAGGGTCAATCAGCCCCAGCATTTT. This sequence encodes CASSQEDRVNQPQHF.